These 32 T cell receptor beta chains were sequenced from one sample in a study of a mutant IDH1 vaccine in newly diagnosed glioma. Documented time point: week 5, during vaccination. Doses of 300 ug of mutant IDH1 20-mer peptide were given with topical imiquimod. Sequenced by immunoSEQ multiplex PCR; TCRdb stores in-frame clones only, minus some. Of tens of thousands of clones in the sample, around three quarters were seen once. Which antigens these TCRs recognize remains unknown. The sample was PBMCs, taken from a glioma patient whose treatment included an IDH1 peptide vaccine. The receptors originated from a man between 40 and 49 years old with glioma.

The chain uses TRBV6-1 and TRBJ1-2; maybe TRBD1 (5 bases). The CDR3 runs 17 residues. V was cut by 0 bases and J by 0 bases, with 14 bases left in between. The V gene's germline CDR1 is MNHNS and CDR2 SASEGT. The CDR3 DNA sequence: TGTGCCAGCAGTGAAGCAGGGGCGATAGTCCCTAACTATGGCTACACCTTC. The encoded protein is CASSEAGAIVPNYGYTF.

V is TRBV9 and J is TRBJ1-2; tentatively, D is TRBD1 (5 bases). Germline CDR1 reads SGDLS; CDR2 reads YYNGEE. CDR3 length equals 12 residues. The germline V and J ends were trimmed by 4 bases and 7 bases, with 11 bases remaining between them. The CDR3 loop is CASSPRTTGYTF. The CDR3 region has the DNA TGTGCCAGCAGCCCCCGGACAACTGGCTACACCTTC.

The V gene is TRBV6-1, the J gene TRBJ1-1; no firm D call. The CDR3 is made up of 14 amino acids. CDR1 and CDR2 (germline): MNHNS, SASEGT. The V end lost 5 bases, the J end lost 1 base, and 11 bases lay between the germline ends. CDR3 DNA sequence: TGTGCCAGCAGTCCCTCCCAATGGAACACTGAAGCTTTCTTT. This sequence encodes CASSPSQWNTEAFF.

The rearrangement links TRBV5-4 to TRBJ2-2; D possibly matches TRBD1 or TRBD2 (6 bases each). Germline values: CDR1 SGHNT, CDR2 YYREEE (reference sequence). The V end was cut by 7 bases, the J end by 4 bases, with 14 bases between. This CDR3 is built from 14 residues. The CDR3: CASGTGASTGELFF. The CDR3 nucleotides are TGTGCCAGCGGCACGGGGGCCTCCACCGGGGAGCTGTTTTTT.

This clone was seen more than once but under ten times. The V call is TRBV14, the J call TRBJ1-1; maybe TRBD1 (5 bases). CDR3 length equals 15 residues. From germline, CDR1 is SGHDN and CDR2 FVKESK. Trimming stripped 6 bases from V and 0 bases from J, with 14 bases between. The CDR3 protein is CASSPMGVLNTEAFF. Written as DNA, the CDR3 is TGTGCCAGCAGTCCCATGGGGGTTCTGAACACTGAAGCTTTCTTT.

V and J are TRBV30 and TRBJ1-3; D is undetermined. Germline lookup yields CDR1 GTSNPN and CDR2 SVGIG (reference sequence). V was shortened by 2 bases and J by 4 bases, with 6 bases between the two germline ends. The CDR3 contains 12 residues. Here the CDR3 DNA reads TGTGCCTGGAGTCCCACCGGAAACACCATATATTTT. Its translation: CAWSPTGNTIYF. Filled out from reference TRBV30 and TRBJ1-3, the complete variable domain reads SQTIHQWPATLVQPVGSPLSLECTVEGTSNPNLYWYRQAAGRGLQLLFYSVGIGQISSEVPQNLSASRPQDRQFILSSKKLLLSDSGFYLCAWSPTGNTIYFGEGSWLTVV.

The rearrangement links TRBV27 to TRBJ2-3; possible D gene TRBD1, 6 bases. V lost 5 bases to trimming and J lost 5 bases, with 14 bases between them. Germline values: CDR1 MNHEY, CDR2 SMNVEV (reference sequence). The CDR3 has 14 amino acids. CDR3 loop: CASSPSTRGDTQYF. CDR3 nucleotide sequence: TGTGCCAGCAGTCCCAGTACCAGGGGAGATACGCAGTATTTT.

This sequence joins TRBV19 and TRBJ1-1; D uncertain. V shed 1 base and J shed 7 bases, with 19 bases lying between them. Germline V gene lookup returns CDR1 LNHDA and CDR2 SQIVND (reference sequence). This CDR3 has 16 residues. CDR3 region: CASSIGKTRAQNEAFF. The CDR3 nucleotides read TGTGCCAGTAGTATAGGGAAAACTCGGGCCCAAAATGAAGCTTTCTTT. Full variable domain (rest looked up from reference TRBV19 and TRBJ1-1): DGGITQSPKYLFRKEGQNVTLSCEQNLNHDAMYWYRQDPGQGLRLIYYSQIVNDFQKGDIAEGYSVSREKKESFPLTVTSAQKNPTAFYLCASSIGKTRAQNEAFFGQGTRLTVV.

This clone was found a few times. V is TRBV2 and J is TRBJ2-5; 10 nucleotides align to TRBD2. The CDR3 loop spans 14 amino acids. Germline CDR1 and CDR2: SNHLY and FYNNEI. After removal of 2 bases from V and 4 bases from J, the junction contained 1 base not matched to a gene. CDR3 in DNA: TGTGCCAGCAGTGAAAGACTAGCGGGAGAGACCCAGTACTTC. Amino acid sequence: CASSERLAGETQYF.

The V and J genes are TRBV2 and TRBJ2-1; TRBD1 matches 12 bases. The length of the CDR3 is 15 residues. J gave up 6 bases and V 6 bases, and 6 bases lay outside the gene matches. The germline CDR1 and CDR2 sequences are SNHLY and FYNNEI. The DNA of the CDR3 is TGTGCCAGCAGCGAGGGACAGGGGGCCTTCAATGAGCAGTTCTTC. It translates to CASSEGQGAFNEQFF.

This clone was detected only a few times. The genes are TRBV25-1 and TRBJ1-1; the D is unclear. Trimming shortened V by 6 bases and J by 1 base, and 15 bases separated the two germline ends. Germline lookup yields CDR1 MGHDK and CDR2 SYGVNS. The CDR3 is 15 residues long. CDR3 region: CASSPPTWGNTEAFF. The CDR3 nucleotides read TGTGCCAGCAGCCCCCCGACGTGGGGGAACACTGAAGCTTTCTTT. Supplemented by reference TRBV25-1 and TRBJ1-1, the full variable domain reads EADIYQTPRYLVIGTGKKITLECSQTMGHDKMYWYQQDPGMELHLIHYSYGVNSTEKGDLSSESTVSRIRTEHFPLTLESARPSHTSQYLCASSPPTWGNTEAFFGQGTRLTVV.

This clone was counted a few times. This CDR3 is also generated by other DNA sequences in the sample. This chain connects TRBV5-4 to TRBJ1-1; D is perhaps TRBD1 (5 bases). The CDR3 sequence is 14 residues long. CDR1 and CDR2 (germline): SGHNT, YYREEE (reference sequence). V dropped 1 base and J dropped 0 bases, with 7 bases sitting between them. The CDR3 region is CASSLQGVNTEAFF. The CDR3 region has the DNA TGTGCCAGCAGCTTGCAAGGGGTGAACACTGAAGCTTTCTTT.

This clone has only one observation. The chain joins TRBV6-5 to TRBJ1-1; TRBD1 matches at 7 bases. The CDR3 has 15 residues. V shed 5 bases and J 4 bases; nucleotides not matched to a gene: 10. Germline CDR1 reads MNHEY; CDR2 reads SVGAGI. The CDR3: CASSRTGGEGTEAFF. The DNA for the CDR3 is TGTGCCAGCAGTCGGACAGGAGGGGAGGGCACTGAAGCTTTCTTT.

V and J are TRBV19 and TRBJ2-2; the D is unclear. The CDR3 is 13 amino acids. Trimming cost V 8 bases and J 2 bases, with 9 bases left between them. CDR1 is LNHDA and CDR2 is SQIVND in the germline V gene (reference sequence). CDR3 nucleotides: TGTGCCAGTCGCGGTTTTAACACCGGGGAGCTGTTTTTT. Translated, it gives CASRGFNTGELFF.

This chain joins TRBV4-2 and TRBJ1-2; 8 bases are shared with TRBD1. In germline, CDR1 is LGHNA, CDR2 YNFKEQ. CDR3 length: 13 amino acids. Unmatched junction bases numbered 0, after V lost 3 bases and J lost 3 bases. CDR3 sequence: CASSQTGDYGYTF. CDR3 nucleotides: TGTGCCAGCAGCCAGACAGGGGACTATGGCTACACCTTC.

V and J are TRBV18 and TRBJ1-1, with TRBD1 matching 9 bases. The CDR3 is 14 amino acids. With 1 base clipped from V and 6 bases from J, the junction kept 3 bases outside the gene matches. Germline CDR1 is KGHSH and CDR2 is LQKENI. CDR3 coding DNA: TGTGCCAGCTCACCACGGGGACAGGGCGCTGAAGCTTTCTTT. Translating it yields CASSPRGQGAEAFF.

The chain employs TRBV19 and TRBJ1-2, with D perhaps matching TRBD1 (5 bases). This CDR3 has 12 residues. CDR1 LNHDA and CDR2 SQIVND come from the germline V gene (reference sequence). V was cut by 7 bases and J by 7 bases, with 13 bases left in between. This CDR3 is CASTQGTVGYTF. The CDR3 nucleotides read TGTGCCAGTACTCAGGGTACAGTTGGCTACACCTTC.

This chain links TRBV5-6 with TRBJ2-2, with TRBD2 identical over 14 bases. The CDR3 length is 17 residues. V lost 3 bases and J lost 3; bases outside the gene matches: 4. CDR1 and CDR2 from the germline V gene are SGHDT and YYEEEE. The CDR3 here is CASSSRLAGGHTGELFF. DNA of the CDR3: TGTGCCAGCAGCTCAAGACTAGCGGGGGGGCACACCGGGGAGCTGTTTTTT. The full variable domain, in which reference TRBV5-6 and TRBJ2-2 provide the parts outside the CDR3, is DAGVTQSPTHLIKTRGQQVTLRCSPKSGHDTVSWYQQALGQGPQFIFQYYEEEERQRGNFPDRFSGHQFPNYSSELNVNALLLGDSALYLCASSSRLAGGHTGELFFGEGSRLTVL.

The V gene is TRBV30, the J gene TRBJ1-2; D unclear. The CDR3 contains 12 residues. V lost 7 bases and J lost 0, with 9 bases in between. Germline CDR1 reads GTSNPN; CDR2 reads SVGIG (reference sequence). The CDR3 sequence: CAYSPSNYGYTF. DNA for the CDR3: TGTGCCTACAGCCCCTCTAACTATGGCTACACCTTC. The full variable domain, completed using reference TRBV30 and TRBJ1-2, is SQTIHQWPATLVQPVGSPLSLECTVEGTSNPNLYWYRQAAGRGLQLLFYSVGIGQISSEVPQNLSASRPQDRQFILSSKKLLLSDSGFYLCAYSPSNYGYTFGSGTRLTVV.

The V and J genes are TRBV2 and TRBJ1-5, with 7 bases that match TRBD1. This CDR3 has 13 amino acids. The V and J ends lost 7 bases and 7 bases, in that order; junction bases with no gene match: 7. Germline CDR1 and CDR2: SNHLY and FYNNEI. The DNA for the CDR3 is TGTGCCAGCATCTCAGGGGGTGGACAGCCCCAGCATTTT. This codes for CASISGGGQPQHF.

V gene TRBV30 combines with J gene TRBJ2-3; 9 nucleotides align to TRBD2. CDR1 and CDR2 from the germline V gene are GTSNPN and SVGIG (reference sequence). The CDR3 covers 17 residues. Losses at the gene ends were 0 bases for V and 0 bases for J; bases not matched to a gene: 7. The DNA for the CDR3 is TGTGCCTGGAGTGTAGGGAGGACTAGCGAGAGCACAGATACGCAGTATTTT. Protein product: CAWSVGRTSESTDTQYF. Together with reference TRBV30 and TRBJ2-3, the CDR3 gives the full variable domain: SQTIHQWPATLVQPVGSPLSLECTVEGTSNPNLYWYRQAAGRGLQLLFYSVGIGQISSEVPQNLSASRPQDRQFILSSKKLLLSDSGFYLCAWSVGRTSESTDTQYFGPGTRLTVL.

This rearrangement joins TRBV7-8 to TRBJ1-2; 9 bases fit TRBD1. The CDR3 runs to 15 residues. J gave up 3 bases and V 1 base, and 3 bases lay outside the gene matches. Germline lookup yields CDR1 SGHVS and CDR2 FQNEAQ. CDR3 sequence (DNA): TGTGCCAGCAGCTTAGACGGACAGGGGTACTATGGCTACACCTTC. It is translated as CASSLDGQGYYGYTF.

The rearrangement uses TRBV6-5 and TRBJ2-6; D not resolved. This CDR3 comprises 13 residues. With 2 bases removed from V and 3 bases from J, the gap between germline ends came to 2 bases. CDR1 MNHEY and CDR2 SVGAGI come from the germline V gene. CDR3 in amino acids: CASSYRGANVLTF. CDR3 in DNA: TGTGCCAGCAGTTACCGTGGGGCCAACGTCCTGACTTTC.

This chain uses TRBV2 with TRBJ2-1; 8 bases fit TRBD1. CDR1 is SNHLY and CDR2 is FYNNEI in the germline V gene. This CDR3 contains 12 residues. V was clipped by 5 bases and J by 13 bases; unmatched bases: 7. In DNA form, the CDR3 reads TGTGCCAGCAGTTTAGGGGGGACAGGTCAGTTCTTC. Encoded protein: CASSLGGTGQFF.

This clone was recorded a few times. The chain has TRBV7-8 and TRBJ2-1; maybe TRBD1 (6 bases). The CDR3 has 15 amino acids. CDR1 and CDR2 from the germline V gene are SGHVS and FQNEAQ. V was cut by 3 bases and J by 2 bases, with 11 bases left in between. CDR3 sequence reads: CASSFVGGTYNEQFF. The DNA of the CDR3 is TGTGCCAGCAGCTTTGTAGGGGGTACCTACAATGAGCAGTTCTTC.

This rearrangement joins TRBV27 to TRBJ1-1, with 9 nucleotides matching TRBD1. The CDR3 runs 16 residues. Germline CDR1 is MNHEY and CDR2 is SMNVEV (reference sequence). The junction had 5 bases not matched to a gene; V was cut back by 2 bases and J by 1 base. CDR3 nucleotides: TGTGCCAGCAGTTTACTTGGGACAGGGCGGAACACTGAAGCTTTCTTT. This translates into CASSLLGTGRNTEAFF.

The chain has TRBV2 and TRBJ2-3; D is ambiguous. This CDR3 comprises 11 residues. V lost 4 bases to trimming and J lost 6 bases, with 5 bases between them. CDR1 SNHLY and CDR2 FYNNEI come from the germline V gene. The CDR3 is CASSGRDTQYF. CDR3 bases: TGTGCCAGCAGTGGAAGGGATACGCAGTATTTT.

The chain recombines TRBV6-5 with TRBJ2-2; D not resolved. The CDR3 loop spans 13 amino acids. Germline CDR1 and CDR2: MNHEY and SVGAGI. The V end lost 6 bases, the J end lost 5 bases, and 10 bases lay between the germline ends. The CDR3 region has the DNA TGTGCCAGCAGGTTCCAACCTACCGGGGAGCTGTTTTTT. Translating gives CASRFQPTGELFF.

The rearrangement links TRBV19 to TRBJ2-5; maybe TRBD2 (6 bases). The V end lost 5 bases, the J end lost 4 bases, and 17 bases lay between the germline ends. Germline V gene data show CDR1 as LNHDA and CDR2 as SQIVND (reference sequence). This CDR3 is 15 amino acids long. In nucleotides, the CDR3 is TGTGCCAGTAGTCATAGGGCTAGCGTCGTAGAGACCCAGTACTTC. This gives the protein CASSHRASVVETQYF.

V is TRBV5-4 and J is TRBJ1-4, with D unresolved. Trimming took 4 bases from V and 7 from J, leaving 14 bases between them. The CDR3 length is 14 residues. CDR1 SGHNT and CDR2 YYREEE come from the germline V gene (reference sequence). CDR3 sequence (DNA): TGTGCCAGCAGCCCCGGACTAACGGGTGAAAAACTGTTTTTT. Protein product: CASSPGLTGEKLFF. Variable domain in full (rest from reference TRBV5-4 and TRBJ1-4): ETGVTQSPTHLIKTRGQQVTLRCSSQSGHNTVSWYQQALGQGPQFIFQYYREEENGRGNFPPRFSGLQFPNYSSELNVNALELDDSALYLCASSPGLTGEKLFFGSGTQLSVL.

The CDR3 DNA is TGCGCCAGCAGCCCTACCGGGGCCCTGGGAGATCAGCCCCAGCATTTT. It yields the protein CASSPTGALGDQPQHF. The V call is TRBV5-1, the J call TRBJ1-5; D possibly corresponds to TRBD1 (5 bases). V shed 4 bases and J shed 5 bases, with 19 bases lying between them. Germline V gene sequence: CDR1 SGHRS, CDR2 YFSETQ. This CDR3 is 16 amino acids long.

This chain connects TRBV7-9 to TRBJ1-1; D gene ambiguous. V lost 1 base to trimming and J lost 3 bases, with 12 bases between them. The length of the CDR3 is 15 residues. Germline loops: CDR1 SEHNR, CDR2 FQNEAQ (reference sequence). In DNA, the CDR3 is TGTGCCAGCAGCTTAGGCTCAGCCCGAGACACTGAAGCTTTCTTT. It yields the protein CASSLGSARDTEAFF. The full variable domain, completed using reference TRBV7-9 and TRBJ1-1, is DTGVSQNPRHKITKRGQNVTFRCDPISEHNRLYWYRQTLGQGPEFLTYFQNEAQLEKSRLLSDRFSAERPKGSFSTLEIQRTEQGDSAMYLCASSLGSARDTEAFFGQGTRLTVV.